One and the same sample provided the 14 T cell receptor beta chains below, sequenced in a study of cytotoxic CD8 clonotypes in ibrutinib-treated CLL. Assay: immunoSEQ multiplex PCR; the TCRdb copy retains only in-frame clones and omits some. The sample includes about 140,000 clones, 65% to 85% of them seen just once. Sequencing used PBMCs, obtained after 36 months of ibrutinib treatment. The receptors originated from a human donor with chronic lymphocytic leukemia.

V is TRBV2 and J is TRBJ1-5, with 7 bases matching TRBD1. Trimming removed 6 bases from V and 5 bases from J; junction bases left unmatched: 4. This CDR3 has 13 amino acids. Germline CDR1 reads SNHLY; CDR2 reads FYNNEI. CDR3 protein: CASSGTVDQPQHF. CDR3 nucleotides: TGTGCCAGCAGCGGGACAGTTGATCAGCCCCAGCATTTT.

This clone appeared once. The J gene is TRBJ2-1, the V gene TRBV19; TRBD2 matches 9 bases. The trim removed 7 bases at V and 4 bases at J, leaving 5 bases unmatched. The CDR3 sequence is 14 residues long. Germline V lookup: CDR1 LNHDA, CDR2 SQIVND (reference sequence). This chain's CDR3 is CASKRLAAYNEQFF. The DNA for the CDR3 is TGTGCCAGTAAACGACTAGCGGCTTACAATGAGCAGTTCTTC. The complete variable domain, with remaining parts taken from reference TRBV19 and TRBJ2-1, reads DGGITQSPKYLFRKEGQNVTLSCEQNLNHDAMYWYRQDPGQGLRLIYYSQIVNDFQKGDIAEGYSVSREKKESFPLTVTSAQKNPTAFYLCASKRLAAYNEQFFGPGTRLTVL.

V gene TRBV27 combines with J gene TRBJ2-6; D is undetermined. Trimming took off 5 bases at V and 0 bases at J, with 5 bases between the two ends. The CDR3 sequence is 14 residues long. From germline, CDR1 is MNHEY and CDR2 SMNVEV (reference sequence). The CDR3 reads CASSLISGANVLTF. The CDR3 coding sequence is TGTGCCAGCAGTCTAATCTCTGGGGCCAACGTCCTGACTTTC.

The gene calls are TRBV25-1 and TRBJ2-7; D is perhaps TRBD2 (6 bases). Trimming removed 2 bases at V and 3 bases at J, with 11 bases between. The CDR3 loop spans 14 amino acids. CDR1 MGHDK and CDR2 SYGVNS come from the germline V gene. The CDR3 sequence is CASSEPGGIYEQYF. In DNA, the CDR3 is TGTGCCAGCAGTGAACCCGGGGGAATCTACGAGCAGTACTTC.

This clone was seen only a few times. The chain carries TRBV18 and TRBJ2-7; D is uncertain. There are 11 residues in the CDR3. Germline-derived CDR1 and CDR2 are KGHSH and LQKENI. Between the trimmed V and J ends, which lost 8 bases and 7 bases, there was a span of 12 bases. CDR3 coding DNA: TGTGCCAGCGCCGCTGAATTAGAGCAGTACTTC. It encodes CASAAELEQYF.

The V call is TRBV5-1, the J call TRBJ1-5, with unresolved D. The CDR3 has 13 amino acids. The germline V and J ends were trimmed by 5 bases and 3 bases, with 9 bases remaining between them. From germline, CDR1 is SGHRS and CDR2 YFSETQ. The CDR3 sequence is CASSSGLNQPQHF. DNA of the CDR3: TGCGCCAGCAGTTCGGGCCTCAATCAGCCCCAGCATTTT.

This clone came up a few times. This chain uses TRBV5-1 with TRBJ2-7, with 7 bases that match TRBD1. Germline-derived CDR1 and CDR2 are SGHRS and YFSETQ. V gave up 4 bases and J gave up 2 bases; unmatched junction bases: 12. The CDR3 contains 16 residues. The CDR3 spells CASSVIPGTVAYEQYF. DNA of the CDR3: TGCGCCAGCAGCGTGATCCCCGGGACAGTAGCCTACGAGCAGTACTTC.

The V and J genes are TRBV6-1 and TRBJ1-6; the D is unclear. The V end was cut by 6 bases, the J end by 4 bases, with 10 bases between. Germline V lookup: CDR1 MNHNS, CDR2 SASEGT. There are 14 residues in the CDR3. For the CDR3, the DNA is TGTGCCAGCAGAACCGGGTCTTATAATTCACCCCTCCACTTT. Protein: CASRTGSYNSPLHF.

This chain uses TRBV6-1 with TRBJ1-1; 8 nucleotides match TRBD1. V was clipped by 5 bases and J by 1 base; unmatched bases: 3. Germline CDR1 and CDR2: MNHNS and SASEGT. The CDR3 is 14 amino acids. The CDR3 nucleotides are TGTGCCAGCAGTCTCAGGGGGCGGAACACTGAAGCTTTCTTT. It codes for CASSLRGRNTEAFF.

The sample holds a few counts of this clone. The chain uses TRBV18 and TRBJ2-1; D possibly corresponds to TRBD1 (6 bases). Trimming stripped 0 bases from V and 1 base from J, with 10 bases between. This CDR3 comprises 16 residues. Germline lookup yields CDR1 KGHSH and CDR2 LQKENI. The CDR3 nucleotides are TGTGCCAGCTCACCACCGAACAGGGTGTCCTACAATGAGCAGTTCTTC. It codes for CASSPPNRVSYNEQFF.

J is TRBJ1-2 and V is TRBV2, with 8 nucleotides matching TRBD1. In germline, CDR1 is SNHLY, CDR2 FYNNEI. Trimming removed 9 bases from V and 5 bases from J; junction bases left unmatched: 8. The CDR3 is 13 residues long. This CDR3 is CASDTGGRYGYTF. The CDR3 coding sequence is TGTGCCAGTGATACAGGGGGACGATATGGCTACACCTTC.

This clone was detected a few times. The J gene is TRBJ2-3, the V gene TRBV9; D call uncertain. Deletions cut 0 bases from V and 0 bases from J, with 8 bases between. Germline V gene lookup returns CDR1 SGDLS and CDR2 YYNGEE. CDR3 length: 15 residues. Written as DNA, the CDR3 is TGTGCCAGCAGCGTAGGTGGGGTTAGCACAGATACGCAGTATTTT. Protein sequence: CASSVGGVSTDTQYF.

This clone was observed a few times. The CDR3: CASTEPGLPLTYEQYF. For the CDR3, the DNA is TGTGCCAGCACCGAACCGGGACTACCTCTAACCTACGAGCAGTACTTC. V usage is TRBV11-3 and J usage is TRBJ2-7; 7 bases are a match to TRBD2. Germline lookup yields CDR1 SGHNT and CDR2 YENEEA. This CDR3 is built from 16 residues. J gave up 2 bases and V 7 bases, and 14 bases lay outside the gene matches.

This rearrangement joins TRBV18 to TRBJ1-2; 7 nucleotides line up with TRBD1. V was pared by 4 bases and J by 7 bases, with 9 bases of the junction left unmatched. The CDR3 consists of 14 residues. Germline lookup yields CDR1 KGHSH and CDR2 LQKENI. CDR3 coding DNA: TGTGCCAGCTCACTCACAGGGGATTTGGGTGGCTACACCTTC. Translating gives CASSLTGDLGGYTF.